The T cell receptor (beta chain) under discussion was sequenced for a study of blood T cell repertoires in COVID-19. Some clones are missing from TCRdb's copy, which holds only in-frame ones; the method was immunoSEQ multiplex PCR. The table has just under 65,000 clones, 70% to 85% seen once. The germline gives CDR1 SGHNT, CDR2 YYREEE (reference sequence). This CDR3 spans 15 amino acids. Losses at the gene ends were 4 bases for V and 5 bases for J; bases not matched to a gene: 5. Sample: peripheral blood. J is TRBJ2-7 and V is TRBV5-4; 14 bases match TRBD2. The source of this sequence is a human donor in a cohort sampled during active COVID-19. The CDR3 region has the DNA TGTGCCAGCAGCCTGGGACTAGCGGGGGCCAACGAGCAGTACTTC. Translation gives CASSLGLAGANEQYF.